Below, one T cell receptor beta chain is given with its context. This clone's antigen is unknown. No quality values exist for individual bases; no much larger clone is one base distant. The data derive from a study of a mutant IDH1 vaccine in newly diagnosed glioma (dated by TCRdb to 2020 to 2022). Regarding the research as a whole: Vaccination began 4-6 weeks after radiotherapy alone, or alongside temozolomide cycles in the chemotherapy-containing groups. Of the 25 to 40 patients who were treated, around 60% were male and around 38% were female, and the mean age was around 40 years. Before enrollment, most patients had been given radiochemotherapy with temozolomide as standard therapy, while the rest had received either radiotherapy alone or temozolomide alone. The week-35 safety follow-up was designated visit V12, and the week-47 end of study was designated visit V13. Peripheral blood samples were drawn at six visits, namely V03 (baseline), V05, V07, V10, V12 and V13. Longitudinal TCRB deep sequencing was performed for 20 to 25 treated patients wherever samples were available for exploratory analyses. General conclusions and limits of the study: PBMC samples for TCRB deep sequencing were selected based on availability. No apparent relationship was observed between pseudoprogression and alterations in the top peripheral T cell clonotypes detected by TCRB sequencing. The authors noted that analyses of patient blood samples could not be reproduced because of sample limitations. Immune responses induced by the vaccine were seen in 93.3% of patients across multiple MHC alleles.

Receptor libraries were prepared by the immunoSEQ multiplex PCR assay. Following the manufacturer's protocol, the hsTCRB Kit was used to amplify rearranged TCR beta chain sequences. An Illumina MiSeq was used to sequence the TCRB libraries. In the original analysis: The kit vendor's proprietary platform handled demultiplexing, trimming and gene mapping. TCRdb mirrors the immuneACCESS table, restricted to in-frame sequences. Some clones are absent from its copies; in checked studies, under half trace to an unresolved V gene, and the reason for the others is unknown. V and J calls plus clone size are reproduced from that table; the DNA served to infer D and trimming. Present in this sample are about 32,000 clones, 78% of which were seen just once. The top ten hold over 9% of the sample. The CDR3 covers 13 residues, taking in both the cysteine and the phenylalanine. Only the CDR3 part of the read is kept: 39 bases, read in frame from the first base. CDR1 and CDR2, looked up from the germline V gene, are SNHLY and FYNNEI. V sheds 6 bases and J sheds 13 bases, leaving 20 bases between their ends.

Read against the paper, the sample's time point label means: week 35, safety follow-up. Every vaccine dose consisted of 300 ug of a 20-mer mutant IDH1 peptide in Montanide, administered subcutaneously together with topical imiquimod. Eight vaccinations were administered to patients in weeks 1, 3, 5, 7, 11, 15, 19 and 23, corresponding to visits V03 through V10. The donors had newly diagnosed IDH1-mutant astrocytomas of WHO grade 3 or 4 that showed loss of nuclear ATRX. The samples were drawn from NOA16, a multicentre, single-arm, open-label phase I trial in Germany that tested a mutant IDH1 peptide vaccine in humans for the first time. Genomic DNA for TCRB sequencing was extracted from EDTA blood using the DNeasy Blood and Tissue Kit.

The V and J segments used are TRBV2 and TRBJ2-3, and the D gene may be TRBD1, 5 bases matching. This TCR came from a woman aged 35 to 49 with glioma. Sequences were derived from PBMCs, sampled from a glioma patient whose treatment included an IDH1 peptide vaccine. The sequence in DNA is TGTGCCAGCAGCCTCAGACTCGCCAAAGGGGAGTATTTT. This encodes CASSLRLAKGEYF.